This T cell receptor (beta chain) was profiled in a study of shared clonotypes between healthy human individuals. Details on this clone: What it binds is not known.

Clones were sequenced by immunoSEQ multiplex PCR, and TCRdb holds only the in-frame ones, with some missing. Altogether roughly 1,500,000 clones are present, approximately 98.5% being singletons, with the ten largest covering about 0.4%. Germline values: CDR1 SGHDN, CDR2 FVKESK. Trimming left V 3 bases short and J 0 bases short, with 10 bases between. The CDR3 contains 15 residues. Study-wide points: Exclusively blood specimens were collected; tissue repertoires likely differ.

This rearrangement joins TRBV14 to TRBJ2-3, with D perhaps TRBD2 (6 bases). This TCR was sampled from a young man in good health. Sequencing was carried out using naive CD4+ T cells sorted from blood. This sample's subset: CD45RA+ positively selected. CDR3 in amino acids: CASSQGGLSTDTQYF. For the CDR3, the DNA is TGTGCCAGCAGCCAGGGAGGACTCAGCACAGATACGCAGTATTTT. Full variable domain (rest looked up from reference TRBV14 and TRBJ2-3): EAGVTQFPSHSVIEKGQTVTLRCDPISGHDNLYWYRRVMGKEIKFLLHFVKESKQDESGMPNNRFLAERTGGTYSTLKVQPAELEDSGVYFCASSQGGLSTDTQYFGPGTRLTVL.